One sample yielded the 6 T cell receptor beta chains listed below, sequenced in a study of blood T cell repertoires in COVID-19. Libraries were prepared by immunoSEQ multiplex PCR; TCRdb keeps only in-frame clonotypes and omits some of them. The table lists more than 200,000 clones, more than 80% of them singletons, with 10% in the top ten. The sample taken for sequencing was peripheral blood. These receptors were collected from a woman at least 80 years old with acute or convalescent COVID-19.

The V gene is TRBV5-6, the J gene TRBJ2-3; TRBD2 might be the D (6 bases). The ends were cut back, 0 bases at V and 3 bases at J, with 20 bases in the middle. CDR1 SGHDT and CDR2 YYEEEE come from the germline V gene. The CDR3 has 18 residues. DNA of the CDR3: TGTGCCAGCAGCTTGGACGGGAAAGGAGCGGGCAGTACAGATACGCAGTATTTT. Translated, it gives CASSLDGKGAGSTDTQYF.

V gene TRBV5-6 combines with J gene TRBJ1-3; D unclear. The CDR3 loop spans 14 amino acids. From germline, CDR1 is SGHDT and CDR2 YYEEEE. V lost 1 base and J lost 7, with 12 bases in between. CDR3 nucleotides: TGTGCCAGCAGCTTGTTGTCATCGGGGAACACCATATATTTT. As protein: CASSLLSSGNTIYF.

The sample holds a few counts of this clone. The rearrangement joins TRBV7-8 to TRBJ1-2; D not resolved. The V gene lost 1 base and the J gene lost 4 bases, with 7 bases spanning the gap. The CDR3 has 13 residues. Germline V CDR1 and CDR2: SGHVS, FQNEAQ. CDR3 sequence reads: CASSLVAGYGYTF. Here the CDR3 DNA reads TGTGCCAGCAGCTTAGTGGCAGGCTATGGCTACACCTTC.

The J gene is TRBJ2-3, the V gene TRBV5-1, with 8 bases matching TRBD2. The junction had 8 bases not matched to a gene; V was cut back by 3 bases and J by 2 bases. Germline V gene data show CDR1 as SGHRS and CDR2 as YFSETQ. The CDR3 sequence is 16 residues long. This CDR3 is CASSWSGGQSTDTQYF. In nucleotides, the CDR3 is TGCGCCAGCAGCTGGTCGGGAGGGCAGTCCACAGATACGCAGTATTTT.

This chain uses TRBV15 with TRBJ2-1; 8 nucleotides line up with TRBD1. Germline values: CDR1 LNHNV, CDR2 YYDKDF (reference sequence). The V segment lost 5 bases and the J segment 4 bases; nucleotides outside the gene matches: 4. This CDR3 is 14 amino acids long. For the CDR3, the DNA is TGTGCCACCAGCGGGGGACAGGCGTACAATGAGCAGTTCTTC. It specifies CATSGGQAYNEQFF.

The gene calls are TRBV11-2 and TRBJ1-2, with a weak D call TRBD1 (6 bases). The CDR3 sequence is 12 residues long. Germline assignment: CDR1 SGHAT and CDR2 FQNNGV. The ends were cut back, 4 bases at V and 5 bases at J, with 8 bases in the middle. CDR3 sequence reads: CASSSTGYGYTF. The CDR3 DNA sequence: TGTGCCAGCAGCTCTACAGGGTATGGCTACACCTTC. Full variable domain (rest looked up from reference TRBV11-2 and TRBJ1-2): EAGVAQSPRYKIIEKRQSVAFWCNPISGHATLYWYQQILGQGPKLLIQFQNNGVVDDSQLPKDRFSAERLKGVDSTLKIQPAKLEDSAVYLCASSSTGYGYTFGSGTRLTVV.